A selection of T cell receptor beta chains follows, all from one sample in a study of T cell responses to AZD1222 COVID-19 vaccine. The data were produced by immunoSEQ multiplex PCR, yet TCRdb's version contains in-frame clones alone and is incomplete. The top ten clones hold more than 6.5% of a sample with about 100,000 clones, approximately 88% of them seen once. The material sequenced was peripheral blood, taken on day 0 of AZD1222 vaccination. The receptor set was obtained from an adult in good health. The CDR3 runs from the conserved cysteine through the conserved F or W. D genes are given only for firm matches. Part of the rows lack a size; the others show once, few, many or a class for expanded clones.

D,size,J,V,DNA,CDR3
TRBD1,-,TRBJ2-1,TRBV6-5,TGTGCCAGCAGTCCCGGACAGGGGGCTAGTGAGCAGTTCTTC,CASSPGQGASEQFF
-,-,TRBJ2-3,TRBV7-2,TGTGCCAGCAGCTTACACCCTAGCACAGATACGCAGTATTTT,CASSLHPSTDTQYF
-,-,TRBJ2-7,TRBV7-2,TGTGCCAGCAGCTTAGGTCCCAACGAGCAGTACTTC,CASSLGPNEQYF
TRBD1,-,TRBJ1-1,TRBV4-3,TGCGCCAGCAGCCGGGGACAGTTGAACACTGAAGCTTTCTTT,CASSRGQLNTEAFF
TRBD2,once,TRBJ2-2,TRBV11-3,TGTGCCAGCAGCTTAGATTGGGCTAGCGGAGACACCGGGGAGCTGTTTTTT,CASSLDWASGDTGELFF
-,-,TRBJ2-3,TRBV6-5,TGTGCCAGCAGAGGTAGAGATACGCAGTATTTT,CASRGRDTQYF
TRBD1,-,TRBJ1-1,TRBV18,TGTGCCAGCTCACCACGACAGGGGACGAGCACTGAAGCTTTCTTT,CASSPRQGTSTEAFF
-,-,TRBJ2-3,TRBV4-3,TGCGCCAGCAGCCAAGGCTGGGCAGCCCTCACAGATACGCAGTATTTT,CASSQGWAALTDTQYF
TRBD2,-,TRBJ2-1,TRBV2,TGTGCCAGCAGGAGGACTAGCGGGACCTACAATGAGCAGTTCTTC,CASRRTSGTYNEQFF
-,-,TRBJ2-3,TRBV5-4,TGTGCCAGCAGCCTCCCAGTCACAGATACGCAGTATTTT,CASSLPVTDTQYF
-,-,TRBJ2-5,TRBV5-1,TGCGCCAGCAGCTTGGAAGAGACCCAGTACTTC,CASSLEETQYF